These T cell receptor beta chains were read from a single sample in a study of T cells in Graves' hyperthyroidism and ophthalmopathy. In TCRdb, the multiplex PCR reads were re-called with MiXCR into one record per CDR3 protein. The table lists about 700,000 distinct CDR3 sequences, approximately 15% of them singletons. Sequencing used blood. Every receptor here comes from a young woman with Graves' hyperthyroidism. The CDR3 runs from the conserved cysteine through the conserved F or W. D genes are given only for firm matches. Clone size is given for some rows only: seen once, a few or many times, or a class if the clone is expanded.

CDR3 DNA: TGTGCCAGCAGCTTAGGCGGACAGGGGGCGGCGATCGGCTACACCTTC
CDR3 protein: CASSLGGQGAAIGYTF
clone size: -
D gene: TRBD1
J gene: TRBJ1-2
V gene: TRBV7-2

CDR3 DNA: TGTGCCTGGTTGCCCCCCGGGACACCGAACACTGAAGCTTTCTTT
CDR3 protein: CAWLPPGTPNTEAFF
clone size: many
D gene: -
J gene: TRBJ1-1
V gene: TRBV30

CDR3 DNA: TGCAGTGCTAGAGATTGGGCAAGAACTGAAGCTTTCTTT
CDR3 protein: CSARDWARTEAFF
clone size: many
D gene: -
J gene: TRBJ1-1
V gene: TRBV20-1

CDR3 DNA: TGCAGCGGCCGGGACAGGGACGACAATGAGCAGTTCTTC
CDR3 protein: CSGRDRDDNEQFF
clone size: few
D gene: TRBD1
J gene: TRBJ2-1
V gene: TRBV29-1

CDR3 DNA: TGTGCCAGCAGTACATACGGACTCAATGAGCAGTTCTTC
CDR3 protein: CASSTYGLNEQFF
clone size: -
D gene: -
J gene: TRBJ2-1
V gene: TRBV6-2/TRBV6-3

CDR3 DNA: TGTGCCTGGAGTCGATCCAGACTAGCGGCCTACAATGAGCAGTTCTTC
CDR3 protein: CAWSRSRLAAYNEQFF
clone size: many
D gene: TRBD2
J gene: TRBJ2-1
V gene: TRBV30

CDR3 DNA: TGTGCCAGCAGCCCGACCGGGACAGGGGTCTTGGATACGCAGTATTTT
CDR3 protein: CASSPTGTGVLDTQYF
clone size: few
D gene: TRBD1
J gene: TRBJ2-3
V gene: TRBV28

CDR3 DNA: TGCGCCAGCAGCACAGGGTTAGGTGACACTGAAGCTTTCTTT
CDR3 protein: CASSTGLGDTEAFF
clone size: many
D gene: -
J gene: TRBJ1-1
V gene: TRBV5-1

CDR3 DNA: TGCGCCAGCAGCCCTATGAGTGGCGACGAGCAGTACTTC
CDR3 protein: CASSPMSGDEQYF
clone size: many
D gene: -
J gene: TRBJ2-7
V gene: TRBV4-1

CDR3 DNA: TGTGCCAGCAGTACTGGGACGGCAAACACTGAAGCTTTCTTT
CDR3 protein: CASSTGTANTEAFF
clone size: many
D gene: -
J gene: TRBJ1-1
V gene: TRBV6-1

CDR3 DNA: TGTGCCAGCAGTCTCAACTCAAAGGGGGGGATCTCCTACAATGAGCAGTTCTTC
CDR3 protein: CASSLNSKGGISYNEQFF
clone size: -
D gene: -
J gene: TRBJ2-1
V gene: TRBV6-2/TRBV6-3

CDR3 DNA: TGCAGCGTTGAAGATCCCGGGTCGGGCATTCAGTACTTC
CDR3 protein: CSVEDPGSGIQYF
clone size: few
D gene: -
J gene: TRBJ2-4
V gene: TRBV29-1

CDR3 DNA: TGTGCCAGCAGCTTCCCGACCCATCATCCCGAAAAACTGTTTTTT
CDR3 protein: CASSFPTHHPEKLFF
clone size: many
D gene: -
J gene: TRBJ1-4
V gene: TRBV5-5

CDR3 DNA: TGTGCCACCAGCAGAGGTACAGGCGTAAATGAAAAACTGTTTTTT
CDR3 protein: CATSRGTGVNEKLFF
clone size: -
D gene: -
J gene: TRBJ1-4
V gene: TRBV15

CDR3 DNA: TGTGCCAGCAGTTCAGGGTTTGGCGAGCAGTACTTC
CDR3 protein: CASSSGFGEQYF
clone size: many
D gene: -
J gene: TRBJ2-7
V gene: TRBV28

CDR3 DNA: TGTGCCAGCAGCCAAGATGTGGCTAGGTTCTACGAGCAGTACTTC
CDR3 protein: CASSQDVARFYEQYF
clone size: -
D gene: -
J gene: TRBJ2-7
V gene: TRBV4-2

CDR3 DNA: TGTGCCAGCAGCGTAGGAGGGGAGATCTATGGCTACACCTTC
CDR3 protein: CASSVGGEIYGYTF
clone size: -
D gene: -
J gene: TRBJ1-2
V gene: TRBV9

CDR3 DNA: TGCGCCAGCAGCCAACCGGGACTAGCGGGAGTTACCGAGCAGTACTTC
CDR3 protein: CASSQPGLAGVTEQYF
clone size: many
D gene: TRBD2
J gene: TRBJ2-7
V gene: TRBV4-1

CDR3 DNA: TGTGCCAGCAGCTTGGGAGTCCGGAGGCACGGAGATACGCAGTATTTT
CDR3 protein: CASSLGVRRHGDTQYF
clone size: many
D gene: -
J gene: TRBJ2-3
V gene: TRBV7-3

CDR3 DNA: TGTGCCAGCGGGGGGAGGGGACTGGCCAAAAACATTCAGTACTTC
CDR3 protein: CASGGRGLAKNIQYF
clone size: -
D gene: TRBD2
J gene: TRBJ2-4
V gene: TRBV6-1

CDR3 DNA: TGTGCCAGCAGCCGCAGGGGGGCGGGAGGAGAGGCAGATACGCAGTATTTT
CDR3 protein: CASSRRGAGGEADTQYF
clone size: -
D gene: -
J gene: TRBJ2-3
V gene: TRBV7-2

CDR3 DNA: TGCAGCGCGGGGCGGGGTGGGACCACTGAAGCTTTCTTT
CDR3 protein: CSAGRGGTTEAFF
clone size: many
D gene: -
J gene: TRBJ1-1
V gene: TRBV29-1

CDR3 DNA: TGCAGTGCCTCCATCCCGGGGATCTCCTACGAGCAGTACTTC
CDR3 protein: CSASIPGISYEQYF
clone size: many
D gene: -
J gene: TRBJ2-7
V gene: TRBV20-1

CDR3 DNA: TGTGCCAGTAGTATTGGGGGGCGGATGGGAGGCTACACCTTC
CDR3 protein: CASSIGGRMGGYTF
clone size: -
D gene: -
J gene: TRBJ1-2
V gene: TRBV19

CDR3 DNA: TGTGCCAGCAGCTACCAGGGCAGGGGCGGGGTAGCTTTCTTT
CDR3 protein: CASSYQGRGGVAFF
clone size: few
D gene: -
J gene: TRBJ1-1
V gene: TRBV3-1

CDR3 DNA: TGTGCCAGCAGCTTAGAGCTTGGTCTACCTAATTCACCCCTCCACTTT
CDR3 protein: CASSLELGLPNSPLHF
clone size: many
D gene: -
J gene: TRBJ1-6
V gene: TRBV7-2

CDR3 DNA: TGCGCCAGCAGCTTCTTTTCTTCGGACAGATCCTACGAGCAGTACTTC
CDR3 protein: CASSFFSSDRSYEQYF
clone size: -
D gene: -
J gene: TRBJ2-7
V gene: TRBV5-1

CDR3 DNA: TGTGCCAGCAGCGCTATACTTGGCAGGGAGGACACTGAAGCTTTCTTT
CDR3 protein: CASSAILGREDTEAFF
clone size: many
D gene: -
J gene: TRBJ1-1
V gene: TRBV11-2

CDR3 DNA: TGCAGCGTTGAGACTAGCGGGAGGGCCAGTGAGACCCAGTACTTC
CDR3 protein: CSVETSGRASETQYF
clone size: -
D gene: TRBD2
J gene: TRBJ2-5
V gene: TRBV29-1